The clone carrying this T cell receptor beta chain has more than one count but fewer than ten. Its antigen remains unknown. This sample is part of a study of blood T cells in healthy people across ages. Findings and limits, study-wide: There was a strong correlation between TCR beta diversity and naive T cell percentage.

Each donor gave ten milliliters of peripheral blood. Isolation yielded PBMCs, at least 7 million per sample, in every case. The V gene's germline CDR1 is SQVTM and CDR2 ANQGSEA. V was pared by 5 bases and J by 9 bases, with 14 bases between. The CDR3 extends over 12 amino acids. A J-beta primer mix and a sample-barcoded 5' primer were used in a second PCR of about 7 to 12 cycles. Every single cDNA molecule received a tag from a template-switch adaptor with 12 random nucleotides. TCRdb called the 5' RACE reads again in MiXCR, with one record for every CDR3 protein. The sample shows around 1.5 million distinct CDR3 sequences, 59% of them seen only once.

The chain is built from TRBV29-1 and TRBJ2-1, with D possibly called TRBD1 or TRBD2 (5 bases each). What was sequenced was blood. The receptor comes from a man aged 18 to 35 in good health. The CDR3 nucleotides are TGCAGCGTTAAAGGGGAGATGGGTGAGCAGTTCTTC. This translates into CSVKGEMGEQFF.